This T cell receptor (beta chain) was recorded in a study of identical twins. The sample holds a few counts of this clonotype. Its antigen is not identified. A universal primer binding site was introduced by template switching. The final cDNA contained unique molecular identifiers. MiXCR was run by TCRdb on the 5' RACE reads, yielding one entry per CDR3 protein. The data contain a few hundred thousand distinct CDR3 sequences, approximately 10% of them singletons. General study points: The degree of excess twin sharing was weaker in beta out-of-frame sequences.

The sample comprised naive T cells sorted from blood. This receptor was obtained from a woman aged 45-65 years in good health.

The CDR3 nucleotides read TGTGCCAGCAGCAGTAAGACGGTCAATAAAGATACGCAGTATTTT. It translates to CASSSKTVNKDTQYF. The chain carries TRBV6-2 or TRBV6-3 and TRBJ2-3; no clear D. The V end lost 6 bases, the J end lost 5 bases, and 18 bases lay between the germline ends. In germline, CDR1 is MNHEY, CDR2 SVGEGT. There are 15 residues in the CDR3.